This T cell receptor (beta chain) is from a study of OX40 agonist ivuxolimab in advanced cancers. Overall study context: Ivuxolimab, an agonist antibody against OX40 (CD134), was given to patients. One hepatocellular carcinoma and two cutaneous melanoma patients partially responded.

Findings and limits, study-wide: The mean number of expanded clones was higher in CD8+ T cells than in CD4+.

Germline CDR1 and CDR2: SSHAT and FNYEAQ (reference sequence). CDR3 length: 17 residues. The V gene end was trimmed by 5 bases and the J gene end by 5 bases; junction bases not matched to a gene: 12. Clones were read by immunoSEQ multiplex PCR, and TCRdb kept only the in-frame ones, dropping some. The profile shows fewer than 100,000 clones, more than 75% of them singletons. Notes on this clone: Its antigen is undetermined.

The TCR originated in an adult with an advanced solid tumor such as melanoma, head and neck, liver or kidney cancer. This chain uses TRBV7-7 with TRBJ1-1; 12 bases fit TRBD1. The material sequenced was CD4+ or CD8+ T cells sorted from blood, taken in a trial of the OX40 agonist ivuxolimab. This CDR3 is CASSATGQGAPATEAFF. The CDR3 region has the DNA TGTGCCAGCAGCGCGACGGGACAGGGGGCGCCCGCGACTGAAGCTTTCTTT.